Below, one T cell receptor beta chain is given with its context. What this receptor recognizes is not known. No base quality values were provided; no much bigger clone lies one nucleotide off. CDR1 is given as SGHVS and CDR2 as FQNEAQ, both from the germline V gene. Trimming costs V 5 bases and J 4 bases, and their ends lie 16 bases apart. The CDR3 contains 15 residues, cysteine and phenylalanine counted. CDR3 DNA is the only sequence kept; it has 45 bases, read in frame from the first base. Each donor gave one peripheral blood draw, averaging approximately 0.12 L, which was collected into heparinised tubes. Using a panel that included CD45RO, CCR7, CD25, CD127, CD95 and CD27, naive, central memory, regulatory and stem cell-like memory CD4+ T cells were sorted on a BD FACSAria II. Purity was above 98% for every sorted population. Right away, PBMCs were isolated by Lymphoprep density gradient centrifugation and were stained directly, with no culture step. So that batch effects would be minimized, each experiment stained and sorted samples in pairs, pairing one healthy donor with one patient.

The High Capacity cDNA Reverse Transcription Kit was used to reverse transcribe all of the isolated RNA, meaning that expressed TCRB transcripts were what got sequenced. Naive, central memory and regulatory T cell samples underwent deep immunoSEQ sequencing, averaging around 3.7 million total reads per sample. After sorted cells were lysed in RLT buffer, RNA was extracted with DNase-treated RNeasy Micro or Mini kits, with the choice depending on cell number. Each cell subset was processed on its own to prevent cross-contamination, while patient and healthy donor samples were processed together. The immunoSEQ multiplex PCR was used to amplify TCRB sequences from cDNA, yielding 87-bp fragments that span the CDR3 region. Sequencing of the amplicons was done on the Illumina HiSeq platform. The authors processed their data as follows. Synthetic template baselines were used to correct PCR bias computationally, reads within Hamming distance 2 were collapsed, and singletons that could not be merged were discarded. Reads were aligned against IMGT so that V, D and J genes, CDR3 length and insertions or deletions at six rearrangement sites could be assigned. Within each subset, clonotype counts were normalized to the number of sorted cells before true diversity and Gini coefficients were calculated with the tcR R package. The overlap coefficient, calculated on TCRB nucleotide sequences, was used to quantify repertoire sharing. Drawn from immuneACCESS, this table holds only the in-frame rearrangements with V and J called that TCRdb kept. Clones are partly lost; checked studies trace under half to an unresolved V gene and leave the rest unexplained. That table furnishes V, J and clone size, whereas the DNA furnished D and trimming. The sample table records 150,000 to 200,000 clones; roughly 8% of these occur just once. Roughly 0.5% of the sample rests with the top ten.

The record originates from a study of beta chain features in type 1 diabetes (dated by TCRdb to 2017 to 2018). Some background on the complete study: Patients and healthy donors did not differ in mean age, gender distribution, total cell number or subset yield. In the study, TCRB repertoires of sorted circulating CD4+ T cell subsets from recently diagnosed type 1 diabetes patients were compared with those of matched healthy donors. A total of 107,917,701 sorted cells were examined across all samples, and a strong correlation was observed between cell number per subset and RNA yield. Regulatory and stem cell-like memory subsets were obtained from only 8 patients and about 8 healthy donors, while naive and central memory subsets were obtained from all 30 or so donors. Study-wide findings and limitations: Because small numbers of individuals were included in the HLA sub-analyses, any influence of HLA type on TCRB rearrangement was left unresolved. The naive, central memory and regulatory TCRB repertoires appeared to resemble one another more closely among patients than among healthy donors. Type 1 diabetes patients showed a moderate but significant shortening of TCRB CDR3 length in all four CD4+ subsets. Sequencing cDNA rather than genomic DNA could over-represent highly expressing activated cells, although activation and CD3 levels did not differ between groups. Patients with type 1 diabetes made fewer insertions and deleted more nucleotides at VDJ recombination sites, implying thymic rearrangement abnormalities. Shorter templates might have been favored by PCR, but patient and control samples were amplified and corrected together, so both groups would have been affected equally by any skew.

The material sequenced was central memory CD4+ T cells from blood. The rearranged chain carries TRBV7-8 and TRBJ2-3; confidence is insufficient to name the D gene. The TCR sequence derives from a man aged 18 to 30 with type 1 diabetes. CDR3 region: CASSPGLVGADTQYF. The DNA sequence is TGTGCCAGCAGCCCCGGCCTAGTCGGCGCAGATACGCAGTATTTT.